The rows below give T cell receptor beta chains drawn from one sample of a study of regulatory T cells in long-lasting Graves disease. TCRdb re-analysed the multiplex PCR reads in MiXCR, keeping a single row per CDR3 protein. The sample comprises 380,000 or so distinct CDR3 sequences, roughly 16% of which are singletons, and 20% rests with the top ten. These sequences were also reported in another study, on T cells in Graves' hyperthyroidism and ophthalmopathy.

Sequenced here: peripheral blood mononuclear cells (PBMCs), sampled at new diagnosis, from a patient treated with antithyroid drugs. The receptors come from a woman aged 18-29 years with Graves disease. The CDR3 runs from the conserved cysteine through the conserved F or W. Each record gives: V gene, clone size, D gene, J gene, CDR3 DNA, CDR3 protein. D genes are given only for firm matches. Not every row has a clone size; where given, it reads once, few, many or a size class.

TRBV7-9	NA	TRBD1	TRBJ1-1	TGTGCCAGCAGCTTCGCCCGACGGGGGACAGGGGTTACGGGAAACACTGAAGCTTTCTTT	CASSFARRGTGVTGNTEAFF
TRBV6-2/TRBV6-3	many	TRBD1	TRBJ2-7	TGTGCCAGCAGTTACTCCAGTACGGGACAGCATAGCGAGCAGTACTTC	CASSYSSTGQHSEQYF
TRBV28	NA	NA	TRBJ1-4	TGTGCCAGCAGTCTACCGGTAGGACATAATGAAAAACTGTTTTTT	CASSLPVGHNEKLFF
TRBV30	many	NA	TRBJ2-3	TGTGCCTGGAGCCCAATCGCAGGGGTGGCAGATACGCAGTATTTT	CAWSPIAGVADTQYF
TRBV7-9	many	NA	TRBJ2-6	TGTGCCAGCAGCTTAGTAGGACGCGGGGCCAACGTCCTGACTTTC	CASSLVGRGANVLTF
TRBV7-9	many	TRBD2	TRBJ2-5	TGTGCCAGCAGCTTCTACGGGCGGGAGGGCGCGGAGACCCAGTACTTC	CASSFYGREGAETQYF
TRBV18	many	NA	TRBJ2-5	TGTGCCAGCTCACGGGGGTCTCGGGAGACCCAGTACTTC	CASSRGSRETQYF
TRBV30	NA	NA	TRBJ1-2	TGTGCCTGGAGCGACGCCCGGGAGGTATATGGCTACACCTTC	CAWSDAREVYGYTF
TRBV5-1	few	TRBD1	TRBJ1-2	TGCGCCAGCAGCGCGCGACAGGGGGCGAATTCTGGCTACACCTTC	CASSARQGANSGYTF
TRBV29-1	NA	NA	TRBJ2-6	TGCAGCGTTGGAGGGGGCTCTGGGGCCAACGTCCTGACTTTC	CSVGGGSGANVLTF
TRBV18	NA	NA	TRBJ2-6	TGTGCCAGCTCACCCACAAGCGGTGTAGTCTCTGGGGCCAACGTCCTGACTTTC	CASSPTSGVVSGANVLTF
TRBV7-8	NA	NA	TRBJ2-7	TGTGCCAGCAGCTTAGGCTTGGTCTACGAGCAGTACTTC	CASSLGLVYEQYF
TRBV19	few	NA	TRBJ2-7	TGTGCCACCTCGGACATCTCCTACGAGCAGTACTTC	CATSDISYEQYF
TRBV12-5	many	TRBD1	TRBJ1-2	TGTGCTAGTGGCCCGACGGGACAGGGGTATGGCTACACCTTC	CASGPTGQGYGYTF
TRBV28	few	TRBD1	TRBJ2-1	TGTGCCAGCAGTTCCCCTCCGGGACAGGGAAATGAGCAGTTCTTC	CASSSPPGQGNEQFF
TRBV5-1	NA	NA	TRBJ2-7	TGCGCCAGCAGCCTTGGCGCATACGAGCGGTACTTC	CASSLGAYERYF
TRBV6-1	many	NA	TRBJ1-6	TGTGCCAGCACCCAGGGTAACAATTCACCCCTCCACTTT	CASTQGNNSPLHF
TRBV6-2/TRBV6-3	NA	NA	TRBJ2-3	TGTGCCAGCAGTTGGCGGGGAGGAAGCACAGATACGCAGTATTTT	CASSWRGGSTDTQYF
TRBV11-2	many	NA	TRBJ1-1	TGTGCCAGCAGCCGTACCCAGGGGTGGGGTGGCACTGAAGCTTTCTTT	CASSRTQGWGGTEAFF
TRBV7-9	NA	NA	TRBJ1-6	TGTGCCAGCAGCTTACCAGGAGCCCGGGATTCACCCCTCCACTTT	CASSLPGARDSPLHF
TRBV20-1	NA	NA	TRBJ2-1	TGCAGTGCTAGGGACATTGCCAATGAGCAGTTCTTC	CSARDIANEQFF
TRBV19	NA	NA	TRBJ1-2	TGTGCCAGTAGTATAGCCGGCGGGGGAAACTATGGCTACACCTTC	CASSIAGGGNYGYTF
TRBV6-9	many	NA	TRBJ1-1	TGTGCCAGCAGTTACTCTAGGGGCACTGAAGCTTTCTTT	CASSYSRGTEAFF
TRBV27	many	TRBD1	TRBJ2-2	TGTGCCAGCATGCGACAGGGGGCCGGGGAGCTGTTTTTT	CASMRQGAGELFF
TRBV4-1	few	NA	TRBJ2-1	TGCGCCAGCAGCCAAGATTTTCAAGGAAATGAGCAGTTCTTC	CASSQDFQGNEQFF
TRBV20-1	few	NA	TRBJ1-5	TGCAGTGCTAGAGATTTAATTCCCAGTAGCAATCAGCCCCAGCATTTT	CSARDLIPSSNQPQHF
TRBV12-3/TRBV12-4	many	NA	TRBJ2-5	TGTGCCAGCAGTTTTTGGCAGTCGAAGACCCAGTACTTC	CASSFWQSKTQYF
TRBV27	many	NA	TRBJ2-5	TGTGCCAGCAGTTTTCGTACAGGGAAAGAGACCCAGTACTTC	CASSFRTGKETQYF
TRBV7-9	many	NA	TRBJ1-2	TGTGCCAGCAGCCCCCGGGACGCCCGATCTGGCTACACCTTC	CASSPRDARSGYTF
TRBV2	few	NA	TRBJ2-2	TGTGCCAGCAGTGAAAATGGGCCCGGGGAGCTGCTTTTT	CASSENGPGELLF
TRBV2	many	NA	TRBJ1-2	TGTGCCAGCAGTGCTGGAGGGCAAGGCTACACCTTC	CASSAGGQGYTF
TRBV28	NA	TRBD2	TRBJ2-5	TGTGCCAGCAGTCCTAGCGGGGGGGCCAACCCCCAGTACTTC	CASSPSGGANPQYF
TRBV18	NA	NA	TRBJ2-1	TGTGCCAGCTCACCAGGGACGGGGGAAGGGAGTGAGCAGTTCTTC	CASSPGTGEGSEQFF
TRBV11-2	many	NA	TRBJ1-1	TGTGCCAGCAGCTTTGACGGGAACACTGAAGCTTTCTTT	CASSFDGNTEAFF
TRBV28	many	NA	TRBJ2-1	TGTGCCAGCAGTTGGGACTACAATGAGCAGTTCTTC	CASSWDYNEQFF
TRBV10-3	few	NA	TRBJ2-7	TGTGCCATCAGTGAGTCGATAGTTTTAGGGCGGGAGCAGTACTTC	CAISESIVLGREQYF
TRBV6-5	many	NA	TRBJ2-1	TGTGCCAGCAGTTACCCTAATGCAGAGAAGTTCTTC	CASSYPNAEKFF
TRBV29-1	many	TRBD1	TRBJ2-5	TGCAGCGCTAGTAGGACAGGGGCCCAAGAGACCCAGTACTTC	CSASRTGAQETQYF
TRBV5-5	NA	NA	TRBJ2-7	TGTGCCAGCAGCCCCTTGTTAGGGGTCCCCTACGAGCAGTACTTC	CASSPLLGVPYEQYF
TRBV29-1	NA	NA	TRBJ2-1	TGCGGCGCCCTAGGGTACAATGAGCAGTTCTTC	CGALGYNEQFF
TRBV28	many	NA	TRBJ2-1	TGTGCCAGCAGTTTATTAGGAGGGTTCAATGAGCAGTTCTTC	CASSLLGGFNEQFF
TRBV9	many	NA	TRBJ1-1	TGTGCCAGCAGCGTAGTAGGCAGGGGACGGGACACTGAAGCTTTCTTT	CASSVVGRGRDTEAFF
TRBV28	many	TRBD1	TRBJ2-3	TGTGCCAGCAGCCCTGGACAGGCGAAACCAAGCACAGATACGCAGTATTTT	CASSPGQAKPSTDTQYF
TRBV7-9	many	TRBD1	TRBJ2-7	TGTGCCAGCAGCCTGACAGGGGCTACCTACGAGCAGTACTTC	CASSLTGATYEQYF
TRBV7-9	many	NA	TRBJ2-3	TGTGCCAGCAGCTTAGGGACTATTGCCACAGATACGCAGTATTTT	CASSLGTIATDTQYF
TRBV19	NA	TRBD1	TRBJ2-1	TGTGCCAGTAGTGTTGACAGGGCGGTTTACAATGAGCAGTTCTTC	CASSVDRAVYNEQFF